One and the same sample provided the 24 T cell receptor beta chains below, sequenced in a study of blood T cell repertoires in COVID-19. Clones were sequenced by immunoSEQ multiplex PCR, and TCRdb holds only the in-frame ones, with some missing. The profile shows approximately 70,000 clones, about 90% of them singletons. The sequenced sample consisted of peripheral blood. These receptors originate from a human donor in a cohort sampled during active COVID-19.

Here the CDR3 DNA reads TGTGCCAGCAGCAGGGACAGGGAGTACACCTTC. It yields the protein CASSRDREYTF. The chain uses TRBV6-2 or TRBV6-3 and TRBJ1-2, with 9 bases aligning to TRBD1. Unmatched junction bases numbered 4, after V lost 6 bases and J lost 11 bases. CDR3 length: 11 residues. The germline V gene has CDR1 MNHEY and CDR2 SVGEGT.

The rearrangement joins TRBV28 to TRBJ1-2, with TRBD1 as a possible D gene (6 bases). The ends were cut back, 3 bases at V and 2 bases at J, with 13 bases in the middle. CDR1 is MDHEN and CDR2 is SYDVKM in the germline V gene. This CDR3 is built from 15 residues. The CDR3 spells CASSFSSDRNYGYTF. The CDR3 DNA follows: TGTGCCAGCAGTTTTAGCTCCGACAGGAACTATGGCTACACCTTC.

The gene calls are TRBV9 and TRBJ2-7, with 10 bases aligning to TRBD2. The length of the CDR3 is 14 residues. Per the germline V gene, CDR1 is SGDLS and CDR2 is YYNGEE. The junction had 1 base not matched to a gene; V was cut back by 3 bases and J by 1 base. In DNA, the CDR3 is TGTGCCAGCAGCGGTAGCGGGGGGTCCTACGAGCAGTACTTC. Encoded protein: CASSGSGGSYEQYF.

The chain has TRBV4-2 and TRBJ2-7; perhaps TRBD2 as D (6 bases). Trimming removed 0 bases at V and 5 bases at J, with 14 bases between. This CDR3 spans 15 amino acids. Germline assignment: CDR1 LGHNA and CDR2 YNFKEQ. Here the CDR3 DNA reads TGTGCCAGCAGCCAAGATGCCGGGGGAGTCAACGAGCAGTACTTC. Translation: CASSQDAGGVNEQYF.

This rearrangement joins TRBV29-1 to TRBJ1-1; D is undetermined. This CDR3 has 13 residues. Trimming took 5 bases from V and 0 from J, leaving 10 bases between them. Germline lookup yields CDR1 SQVTM and CDR2 ANQGSEA. The CDR3 sequence: CSVHVQMNTEAFF. The CDR3 DNA reads as TGCAGCGTTCATGTACAAATGAACACTGAAGCTTTCTTT. Full variable domain (missing parts from reference TRBV29-1 and TRBJ1-1): SAVISQKPSRDICQRGTSLTIQCQVDSQVTMMFWYRQQPGQSLTLIATANQGSEATYESGFVIDKFPISRPNLTFSTLTVSNMSPEDSSIYLCSVHVQMNTEAFFGQGTRLTVV.

This sequence joins TRBV7-9 and TRBJ1-4, with D maybe TRBD1 (6 bases). Germline lookup yields CDR1 SEHNR and CDR2 FQNEAQ (reference sequence). The CDR3 loop spans 16 amino acids. Trimming cost V 5 bases and J 6 bases, with 19 bases left between them. The CDR3 sequence: CASSPEPGQGHEKLFF. The CDR3 DNA follows: TGTGCCAGCAGCCCAGAACCGGGACAAGGTCATGAAAAACTGTTTTTT.

The gene calls are TRBV6-5 and TRBJ1-2; TRBD1 aligns across 7 bases. Germline CDR1 MNHEY, CDR2 SVGAGI. The trim removed 7 bases at V and 8 bases at J, leaving 13 bases unmatched. This CDR3 region has 14 residues. This chain's CDR3 is CASTKKGQVSGYTF. CDR3 coding DNA: TGTGCCAGCACCAAGAAAGGACAGGTCTCCGGCTACACCTTC.

CDR3 amino acids: CSVVRSDRASEAFF. CDR3 coding DNA: TGCAGCGTTGTTCGATCGGACAGGGCGTCTGAAGCTTTCTTT. V is TRBV29-1 and J is TRBJ1-1; 8 positions match TRBD1. The CDR3 is 14 residues long. CDR1 is SQVTM, CDR2 ANQGSEA, per germline. The trim removed 4 bases at V and 6 bases at J, leaving 10 bases unmatched. Looking up the rest from reference TRBV29-1 and TRBJ1-1 gives the full variable domain: SAVISQKPSRDICQRGTSLTIQCQVDSQVTMMFWYRQQPGQSLTLIATANQGSEATYESGFVIDKFPISRPNLTFSTLTVSNMSPEDSSIYLCSVVRSDRASEAFFGQGTRLTVV.

This chain links TRBV11-2 with TRBJ2-1; 11 nucleotides line up with TRBD2. This CDR3 is 15 amino acids long. The ends lost 5 bases at V and 9 bases at J; junction bases unmatched: 9. Germline V gives CDR1 SGHAT, CDR2 FQNNGV. This CDR3 reads CASSPLAGGRGEQFF. CDR3 coding DNA: TGTGCCAGCAGCCCTCTAGCGGGGGGCCGGGGTGAGCAGTTCTTC.

The chain carries TRBV19 and TRBJ2-1; the match to TRBD2 covers 9 bases. CDR1 LNHDA and CDR2 SQIVND come from the germline V gene (reference sequence). The CDR3 covers 16 residues. Germline trimming cut 0 bases from V and 7 bases from J; bases unmatched to any gene: 7. The chain's CDR3 is CASSIDAGGPRNEQFF. Written as DNA, the CDR3 is TGTGCCAGTAGTATAGATGCGGGAGGGCCACGGAATGAGCAGTTCTTC.

The chain uses TRBV4-3 and TRBJ2-7; no definite D call. The CDR3 runs 14 residues. Looked up from germline, CDR1 is LGHNA and CDR2 is YSLEER. Trimming left V 0 bases short and J 2 bases short, with 8 bases between. The CDR3 here is CASSQDHSAYEQYF. In nucleotides, the CDR3 is TGCGCCAGCAGCCAAGATCACAGTGCCTACGAGCAGTACTTC.

This clone has only one observation. The rearrangement uses TRBV5-1 and TRBJ2-1; 7 bases map to TRBD2. The ends lost 2 bases at V and 1 base at J; junction bases unmatched: 3. This CDR3 is built from 15 residues. CDR1 and CDR2 from the germline V gene are SGHRS and YFSETQ. CDR3 sequence (DNA): TGCGCCAGCAGCTTCCGGGACTATTCCTACAATGAGCAGTTCTTC. Translating gives CASSFRDYSYNEQFF.

The chain recombines TRBV7-2 with TRBJ2-7; TRBD2 might be the D (6 bases). Looked up from germline, CDR1 is SGHTA and CDR2 is FQGNSA. Deletions cut 3 bases from V and 2 bases from J, with 11 bases between. The CDR3 runs to 14 residues. This CDR3 reads CASSLGGTAYEQYF. The DNA for the CDR3 is TGTGCCAGCAGCTTGGGCGGGACCGCCTACGAGCAGTACTTC.

The chain uses TRBV12-3 or TRBV12-4 and TRBJ2-4; possible D gene TRBD2, 5 bases. Deletions cut 6 bases from V and 10 bases from J, with 16 bases between. This CDR3 spans 13 amino acids. CDR3 DNA: TGTGCCAGCAGCCCCCGGAGCGAGGGAATTCAGTACTTC. This codes for CASSPRSEGIQYF.

V is TRBV7-2 and J is TRBJ2-2; 7 bases fit TRBD1. Trimming at V came to 4 bases and at J to 7 bases, leaving 6 bases not matched to a gene. This CDR3 has 14 residues. Germline CDR1 is SGHTA and CDR2 is FQGNSA. The CDR3: CASSWNRGVGELFF. The DNA for the CDR3 is TGTGCCAGCAGCTGGAACAGGGGAGTCGGGGAGCTGTTTTTT.

This chain links TRBV5-4 with TRBJ2-2; D unresolved. This CDR3 has 13 amino acids. Trimming removed 4 bases from V and 6 bases from J, with 10 bases in between. The germline V gene has CDR1 SGHNT and CDR2 YYREEE (reference sequence). The CDR3 DNA reads TGTGCCAGCAGCCTGACATACGCCGGGGAGCTGTTTTTT. This gives the protein CASSLTYAGELFF.

This chain joins TRBV5-4 and TRBJ2-1; 12 bases fit TRBD2. The germline V gene encodes CDR1 SGHNT and CDR2 YYREEE (reference sequence). This CDR3 has 18 amino acids. Trimming cost V 3 bases and J 0 bases; bases outside gene matches: 7. Written as DNA, the CDR3 is TGTGCCAGCAGCTCCTGGACTAGCGGGACAAGCTCCTACAATGAGCAGTTCTTC. Translation: CASSSWTSGTSSYNEQFF.

The V call is TRBV3-1 (or the pseudogene TRBV3-2), the J call TRBJ1-5; the match to TRBD1 covers 9 bases. Looked up from germline, CDR1 is LGHDT and CDR2 is YNNKEL (reference sequence). This CDR3 contains 14 residues. After removal of 6 bases from V and 7 bases from J, the junction contained 7 bases not matched to a gene. The CDR3, as DNA: TGTGCCAGCAGTCTTATACAGGGGGCCCAGCCCCAGCATTTT. Translating it yields CASSLIQGAQPQHF.

This clone is termed medium-sized. The chain links TRBV11-2 to TRBJ2-2, with a weak D call TRBD1 (6 bases). Germline V lookup: CDR1 SGHAT, CDR2 FQNNGV. Between the trimmed V and J ends, which lost 3 bases and 6 bases, there was a span of 14 bases. This CDR3 has 15 residues. CDR3 residues: CASSLRGLGAGELFF. In nucleotides, the CDR3 is TGTGCCAGCAGCTTGAGGGGGTTAGGGGCCGGGGAGCTGTTTTTT.

The chain links TRBV7-2 to TRBJ2-1; 8 nucleotides line up with TRBD1. The CDR3 runs 15 residues. In germline, CDR1 is SGHTA, CDR2 FQGNSA. After removal of 0 bases from V and 10 bases from J, the junction contained 8 bases not matched to a gene. CDR3 loop: CASSLASDRAGEQFF. For the CDR3, the DNA is TGTGCCAGCAGCTTAGCCTCGGACAGGGCGGGGGAGCAGTTCTTC.

This chain connects TRBV10-3 to TRBJ2-3; 9 nucleotides align to TRBD1. Germline V lookup: CDR1 ENHRY, CDR2 SYGVKD. The V and J ends lost 7 bases and 0 bases, in that order; junction bases with no gene match: 8. This CDR3 has 16 residues. This CDR3 reads CAIKPGTGKSTDTQYF. The CDR3 nucleotides read TGTGCCATCAAACCGGGGACAGGGAAAAGCACAGATACGCAGTATTTT.

The CDR3 DNA reads as TGTGCCAGCAGCTTAGTCGGTCCGGCTAGCGGGAGCTTGGCGCAGTATTTT. Amino acids: CASSLVGPASGSLAQYF. The rearrangement uses TRBV7-9 and TRBJ2-3, with 10 positions matching TRBD2. J was trimmed by 10 bases and V by 1 base; bases with no gene match: 14. Per germline, CDR1 SEHNR and CDR2 FQNEAQ (reference sequence). The CDR3 has 17 residues.

The genes are TRBV7-9 and TRBJ1-2; possibly TRBD1 for D (5 bases). There are 13 residues in the CDR3. In germline, CDR1 is SEHNR, CDR2 FQNEAQ (reference sequence). Trimming cost V 5 bases and J 5 bases, with 12 bases left between them. The CDR3 nucleotides are TGTGCCAGCAGCCTGGCGGGGCCTTATGGCTACACCTTC. It specifies CASSLAGPYGYTF.

Concerning this clone: A read error may account for a junction end that differs from germline. The chain recombines TRBV28 with TRBJ1-5; 12 bases map to TRBD1. The CDR3 runs 18 residues. The germline CDR1 and CDR2 sequences are MDHEN and SYDVKM. The CDR3 DNA follows: TGTGCCAGCAGCCGGAAGGGGGTCGGGACAGGGGGCCTTCAGCTCCAGCATTTT. This encodes CASSRKGVGTGGLQLQHF.